This T cell receptor (beta chain) was obtained from a study of tumor-infiltrating lymphocytes in primary liver carcinoma. Study findings and constraints: Only about 8-24% of top clones showed up in all five tumor regions. Relative to blood, tumors carried a significantly larger fraction of the repertoire in their top 250 clones (p = 0.039).

Starting from about 0.5 ug of total RNA, TCR beta cDNA was produced with a primer in the constant region. Libraries covering TCR beta were generated through three nested multiplex PCR rounds (using a slightly modified ARM-PCR). With TRBV1-TRBV30 forward primers and a C-beta reverse primer, the first two PCR rounds were run for 9 to 10 cycles each. Using its own MiXCR run on the multiplex PCR reads, TCRdb lists one record per CDR3 protein. Among about 23,000 distinct CDR3 sequences listed, roughly three quarters were seen once. It was from roughly 20-30 mg of unsorted bulk tissue that RNA and DNA were co-extracted. Treatment of the patients' primary liver carcinoma consisted of surgical resection. A note on this clonotype: Its matching antigen is unknown.

Trimming stripped 5 bases from V and 7 bases from J, with 8 bases between. The CDR3 is 11 amino acids. Germline CDR1 is SGHAT and CDR2 is FQNNGV. The clonotype originates from a woman in her thirties with primary liver carcinoma and hepatitis B virus infection. This rearrangement joins TRBV11-2 to TRBJ2-5; the D gene is possibly TRBD2 (5 bases). The sequencing input was liver tumor tissue from sampling region 5. Subset in this sample: tumor region T5, tumor centre. This chain's CDR3 is CASSLLGTQYF. The CDR3 DNA is TGTGCCAGCAGCCTACTAGGGACCCAGTACTTC.